This TCR beta chain was documented in a study of CD8 T cells in ankylosing spondylitis. Germline trimming cut 6 bases from V and 7 bases from J; bases unmatched to any gene: 8. Germline lookup yields CDR1 MNHEY and CDR2 SMNVEV (reference sequence). The CDR3 extends over 14 amino acids. TCRdb recomputed calls from the 5' RACE reads with MiXCR, one row per CDR3 protein. The top ten clones hold approximately 15% of a sample with roughly 150,000 distinct CDR3 sequences, 9.5% to 10% of them seen once. The sequence came from a female donor with ankylosing spondylitis or in good health (not recorded which). This chain links TRBV27 with TRBJ1-5; the match to TRBD1 covers 8 bases. The source material was blood, either unsorted or a sorted T cell fraction (not recorded which). CDR3 DNA: TGTGCCAGCAGCGGACAGGGTGGGGGACAGCCCCAGCATTTT. It is translated as CASSGQGGGQPQHF.